The 11 T cell receptor beta chains in this list originate from one sample, sequenced in a study of beta chain features in type 1 diabetes. General study results and limits: TCRB CDR3s were moderately but significantly shorter in Type 1 diabetes patients in all four CD4+ subsets.

Reverse transcribing all isolated RNA meant expressed TCRB transcripts were sequenced. Libraries were prepared by immunoSEQ multiplex PCR; TCRdb keeps only in-frame clonotypes and omits some of them. This sample has about 700,000 clones, with 13% found just once. Their specific antigens are unknown. The sequenced sample consisted of naive CD4+ T cells from blood. These receptors originate from a man between 18 and 29 years old with type 1 diabetes.

The chain is built from TRBV10-3 and TRBJ2-7; no firm D call. The length of the CDR3 is 11 residues. Trimming stripped 2 bases from V and 5 bases from J, with 4 bases between. The germline V gene has CDR1 ENHRY and CDR2 SYGVKD. CDR3 coding DNA: TGTGCCATCAGTGAGGGCCACGAGCAGTACTTC. As protein: CAISEGHEQYF.

The chain recombines TRBV20-1 with TRBJ2-7; TRBD1 matches 8 bases. CDR1 and CDR2 from the germline V gene are DFQATT and SNEGSKA (reference sequence). Trimming removed 4 bases from V and 6 bases from J; junction bases left unmatched: 2. The CDR3 extends over 11 amino acids. The chain's CDR3 is CSATGGGEQYF. The CDR3 DNA is TGCAGTGCTACAGGGGGCGGCGAGCAGTACTTC.

This chain uses TRBV19 with TRBJ1-1, with a tentative D call TRBD1 (5 bases). Germline V gene lookup returns CDR1 LNHDA and CDR2 SQIVND (reference sequence). The CDR3 loop spans 14 amino acids. V dropped 7 bases and J dropped 6 bases, with 18 bases sitting between them. For the CDR3, the DNA is TGTGCCAGTACCCATTCAGACAGAGGTGCTGAAGCTTTCTTT. Its translation: CASTHSDRGAEAFF.

This clone was recorded a few times. One end of the junction does not line up with germline, which may come from a read error. The CDR3 DNA follows: TGTGCTAGCAGCCAATCACTAGCGGGGGGGAACAATGAGCAGTTCTTC. Translation: CASSQSLAGGNNEQFF. V is TRBV7-7 and J is TRBJ2-1, with 13 bases matching TRBD2. Germline V gene data show CDR1 as SSHAT and CDR2 as FNYEAQ (reference sequence). The CDR3 totals 16 residues.

The V call is TRBV4-2, the J call TRBJ1-1, with a possible D match to TRBD1 (6 bases). V was cut by 5 bases and J by 1 base, with 17 bases left in between. Germline V CDR1 and CDR2: LGHNA, YNFKEQ. The CDR3 contains 16 residues. The CDR3, as DNA: TGTGCCAGCAGCAGTAAACTTCCGGGACAGAACACTGAAGCTTTCTTT. This gives the protein CASSSKLPGQNTEAFF.

This clone occurred a few times. The rearrangement links TRBV19 to TRBJ1-5, with D tentatively TRBD1 (5 bases). CDR1 is LNHDA, CDR2 SQIVND, per germline (reference sequence). Trimming cost V 5 bases and J 8 bases, with 16 bases left between them. CDR3 length: 14 amino acids. The CDR3 loop reads CASSPGLLREPQHF. In DNA, the CDR3 is TGTGCCAGTAGTCCGGGACTGTTACGAGAGCCCCAGCATTTT.

This clone was found a few times. V usage is TRBV7-2 and J usage is TRBJ2-5; TRBD1 matches 12 bases. With V trimmed by 5 bases and J by 6 bases, 10 bases remained unmatched. CDR3 length equals 16 residues. Per the germline V gene, CDR1 is SGHTA and CDR2 is FQGNSA. In DNA, the CDR3 is TGTGCCAGCAGCACGCCCGGGACAGGGGGCCGGAAGACCCAGTACTTC. As protein: CASSTPGTGGRKTQYF.

This clone was found a few times. The V call is TRBV15, the J call TRBJ2-7; D tentatively reads TRBD1 or TRBD2 (5 bases each). The CDR3 is made up of 15 amino acids. The ends were cut back, 5 bases at V and 4 bases at J, with 18 bases in the middle. CDR1 LNHNV and CDR2 YYDKDF come from the germline V gene (reference sequence). The CDR3 loop is CATSFGPGPEYEQYF. Here the CDR3 DNA reads TGTGCCACCAGCTTTGGCCCGGGACCAGAATACGAGCAGTACTTC.

This clone was detected a few times. The V call is TRBV7-2, the J call TRBJ2-3, with a possible D match to TRBD2 (6 bases). The germline V gene encodes CDR1 SGHTA and CDR2 FQGNSA. Trimming took 3 bases from V and 6 from J, leaving 10 bases between them. There are 13 residues in the CDR3. In nucleotides, the CDR3 is TGTGCCAGCAGCTTTAAACGGGGGGATACGCAGTATTTT. It yields the protein CASSFKRGDTQYF.

This clone has only a few counts. This sequence joins TRBV28 and TRBJ1-1; the D is unclear. Trimming left V 6 bases short and J 5 bases short, with 10 bases between. This CDR3 is built from 12 residues. CDR1 is MDHEN and CDR2 is SYDVKM in the germline V gene. The CDR3 reads CASSEGWTEAFF. The CDR3 bases are TGTGCCAGCAGCGAAGGGTGGACTGAAGCTTTCTTT.

This clone was seen only a few times. The CDR3 coding sequence is TGCAGCGTTTTAAGGGGCCGAGAGACCCAGTACTTC. It is translated as CSVLRGRETQYF. The gene calls are TRBV29-1 and TRBJ2-5; a weak D match, TRBD1 (5 bases). The CDR3 consists of 12 residues. From germline, CDR1 is SQVTM and CDR2 ANQGSEA. V lost 5 bases to trimming and J lost 4 bases, with 11 bases between them.